This T cell receptor beta chain originates from a study of PD-1 blockade in classical Hodgkin lymphoma. Across the whole study: The study gave patients nivolumab 3 mg/kg intravenously every 2 weeks. General study results and limits: CD4+ TCR diversity climbed significantly by C4D1, unlike CD8+ TCR diversity. The study found complete responders had baseline diversity similar to newly diagnosed patients. According to reports, newly diagnosed patients had lower baseline TCR diversity than healthy donors, and relapsed/refractory patients had lower baseline TCR diversity still.

Notes on this clone: No antigen is known for it.

Per germline, CDR1 SGHTA and CDR2 FQGNSA. The CDR3 has 11 residues. V was cut by 5 bases and J by 7 bases, with 8 bases left in between. Method: immunoSEQ multiplex PCR; TCRdb's copy keeps in-frame clones and lacks some. The sample contains 40,000 to 45,000 clones, around four fifths of which appear only once. Relapse was seen in all patients after autologous stem cell transplantation, and brentuximab vedotin exposure was variable. The receptor's source is a human donor with classical Hodgkin lymphoma. The material was peripheral blood mononuclear cells (PBMCs), obtained at baseline. The rearrangement links TRBV7-2 to TRBJ2-5, with unresolved D. CDR3 coding DNA: TGTGCCAGCAGCGTCCCGGGGACCCAGTACTTC. This gives the protein CASSVPGTQYF. The full variable domain, its missing parts supplied by reference TRBV7-2 and TRBJ2-5, is GAGVSQSPSNKVTEKGKDVELRCDPISGHTALYWYRQSLGQGLEFLIYFQGNSAPDKSGLPSDRFSAERTGGSVSTLTIQRTQQEDSAVYLCASSVPGTQYFGPGTRLLVL.